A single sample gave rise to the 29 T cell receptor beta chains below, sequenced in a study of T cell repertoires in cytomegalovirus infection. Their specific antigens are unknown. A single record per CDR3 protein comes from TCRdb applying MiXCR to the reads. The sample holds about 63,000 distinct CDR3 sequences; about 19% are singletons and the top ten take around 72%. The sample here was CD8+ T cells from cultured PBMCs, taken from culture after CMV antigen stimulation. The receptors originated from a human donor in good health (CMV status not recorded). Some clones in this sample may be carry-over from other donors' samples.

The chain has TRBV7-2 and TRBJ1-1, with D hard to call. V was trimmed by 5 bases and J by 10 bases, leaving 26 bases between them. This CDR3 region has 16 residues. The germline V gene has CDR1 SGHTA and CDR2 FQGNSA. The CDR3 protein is CASSQHTGPLVIRAFF. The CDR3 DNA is TGTGCCAGCAGCCAACACACCGGGCCCCTCGTCATCAGAGCTTTCTTT.

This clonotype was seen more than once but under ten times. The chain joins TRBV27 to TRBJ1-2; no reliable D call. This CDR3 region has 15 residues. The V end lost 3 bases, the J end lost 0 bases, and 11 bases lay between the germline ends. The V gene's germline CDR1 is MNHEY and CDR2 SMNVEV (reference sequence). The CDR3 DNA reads TGTGCCAGCAGTTTCCGTCCCGGGACTAACTATGGCTACACCTTC. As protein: CASSFRPGTNYGYTF.

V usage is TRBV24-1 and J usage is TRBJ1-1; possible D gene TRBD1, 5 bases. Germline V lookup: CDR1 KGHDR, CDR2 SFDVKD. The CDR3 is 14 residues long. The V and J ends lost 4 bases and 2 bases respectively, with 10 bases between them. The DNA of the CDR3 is TGTGCCACCAGTGAGAGGGGTAGTAACACTGAAGCTTTCTTT. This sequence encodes CATSERGSNTEAFF.

CDR3 sequence reads: CASSSAETILYGYTF. The CDR3 DNA is TGTGCCAGTAGTTCGGCGGAGACCATACTCTATGGCTACACCTTC. The chain couples TRBV19 to TRBJ1-2; no definite D call. The CDR3 totals 15 residues. The germline CDR1 and CDR2 sequences are LNHDA and SQIVND (reference sequence). V lost 5 bases and J 4 bases, leaving 17 bases between the germline ends.

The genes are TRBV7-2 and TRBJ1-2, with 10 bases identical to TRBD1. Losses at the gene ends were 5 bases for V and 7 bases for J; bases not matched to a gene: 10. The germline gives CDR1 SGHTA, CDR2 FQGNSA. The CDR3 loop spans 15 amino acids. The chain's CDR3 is CASSPRTGGMGGYTF. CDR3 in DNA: TGTGCCAGCAGCCCCCGGACAGGGGGGATGGGTGGCTACACCTTC.

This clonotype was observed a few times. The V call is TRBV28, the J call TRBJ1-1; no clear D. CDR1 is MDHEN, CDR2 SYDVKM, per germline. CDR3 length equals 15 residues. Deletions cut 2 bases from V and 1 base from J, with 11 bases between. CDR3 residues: CASSLGGSGNTEAFF. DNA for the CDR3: TGTGCCAGCAGTTTAGGCGGATCGGGGAACACTGAAGCTTTCTTT.

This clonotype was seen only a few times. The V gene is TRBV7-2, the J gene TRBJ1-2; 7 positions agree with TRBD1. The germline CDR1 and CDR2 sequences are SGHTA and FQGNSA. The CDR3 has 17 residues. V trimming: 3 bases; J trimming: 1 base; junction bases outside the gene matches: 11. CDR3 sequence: CASSFRDRSLFNYGYTF. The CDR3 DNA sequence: TGTGCCAGCAGCTTTAGGGACAGATCCCTCTTTAACTATGGCTACACCTTC.

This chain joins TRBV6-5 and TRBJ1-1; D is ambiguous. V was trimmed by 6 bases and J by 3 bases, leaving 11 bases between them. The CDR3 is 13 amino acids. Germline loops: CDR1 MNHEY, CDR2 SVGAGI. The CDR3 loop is CASSLGLDTEAFF. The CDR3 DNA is TGTGCCAGCAGCCTGGGTCTTGACACTGAAGCTTTCTTT.

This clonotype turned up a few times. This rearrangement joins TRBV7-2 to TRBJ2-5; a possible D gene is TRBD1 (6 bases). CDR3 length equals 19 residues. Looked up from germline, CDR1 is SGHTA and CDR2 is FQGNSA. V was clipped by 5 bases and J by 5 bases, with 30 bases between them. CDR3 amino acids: CASSPLSDRPDYRVETQYF. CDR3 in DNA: TGTGCCAGCAGCCCCCTCTCGGACAGACCTGATTATCGTGTTGAGACCCAGTACTTC.

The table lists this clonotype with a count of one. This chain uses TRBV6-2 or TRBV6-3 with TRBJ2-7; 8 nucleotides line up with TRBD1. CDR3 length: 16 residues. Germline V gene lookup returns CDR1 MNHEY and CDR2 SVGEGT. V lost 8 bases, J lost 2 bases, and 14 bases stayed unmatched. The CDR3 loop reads CASRSPRGQDPYEQYF. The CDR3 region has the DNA TGTGCCAGCCGATCCCCCAGGGGGCAGGATCCCTACGAGCAGTACTTC.

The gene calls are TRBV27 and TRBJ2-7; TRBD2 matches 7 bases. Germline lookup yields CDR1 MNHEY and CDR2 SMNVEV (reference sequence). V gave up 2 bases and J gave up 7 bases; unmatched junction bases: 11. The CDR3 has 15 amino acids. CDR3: CASSLGEGLAREQYF. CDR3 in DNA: TGTGCCAGCAGTTTAGGGGAGGGGTTGGCGCGGGAGCAGTACTTC.

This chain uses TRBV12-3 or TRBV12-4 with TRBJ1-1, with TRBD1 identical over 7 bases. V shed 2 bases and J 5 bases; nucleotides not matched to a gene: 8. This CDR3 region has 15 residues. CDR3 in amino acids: CASSLRGQGITEAFF. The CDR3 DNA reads TGTGCCAGCAGTTTAAGGGGGCAGGGGATAACTGAAGCTTTCTTT.

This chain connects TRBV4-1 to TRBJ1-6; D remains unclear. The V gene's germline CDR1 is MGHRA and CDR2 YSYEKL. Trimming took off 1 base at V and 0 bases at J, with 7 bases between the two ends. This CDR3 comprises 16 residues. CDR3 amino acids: CASSQALGSYNSPLHF. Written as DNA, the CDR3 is TGCGCCAGCAGCCAAGCTCTAGGCTCCTATAATTCACCCCTCCACTTT.

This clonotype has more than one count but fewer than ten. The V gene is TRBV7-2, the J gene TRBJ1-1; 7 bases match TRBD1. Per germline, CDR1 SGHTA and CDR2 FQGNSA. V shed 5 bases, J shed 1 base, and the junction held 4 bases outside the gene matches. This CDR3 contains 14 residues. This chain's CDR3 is CASSPRTGNTEAFF. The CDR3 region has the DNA TGTGCCAGCAGCCCCCGGACAGGGAACACTGAAGCTTTCTTT. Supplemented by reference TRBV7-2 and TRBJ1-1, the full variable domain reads GAGVSQSPSNKVTEKGKDVELRCDPISGHTALYWYRQSLGQGLEFLIYFQGNSAPDKSGLPSDRFSAERTGGSVSTLTIQRTQQEDSAVYLCASSPRTGNTEAFFGQGTRLTVV.

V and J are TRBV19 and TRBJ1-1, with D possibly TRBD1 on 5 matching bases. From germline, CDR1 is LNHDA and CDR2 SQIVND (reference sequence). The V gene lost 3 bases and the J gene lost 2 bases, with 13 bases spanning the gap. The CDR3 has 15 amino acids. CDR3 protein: CASSIQGMVNTEAFF. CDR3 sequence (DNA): TGTGCCAGTAGTATCCAGGGAATGGTTAACACTGAAGCTTTCTTT.

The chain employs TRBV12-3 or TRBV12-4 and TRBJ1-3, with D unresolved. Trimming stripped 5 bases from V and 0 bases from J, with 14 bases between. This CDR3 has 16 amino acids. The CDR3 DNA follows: TGTGCCAGCAGTCTCTATGCGATAACCTCTGGAAACACCATATATTTT. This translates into CASSLYAITSGNTIYF.

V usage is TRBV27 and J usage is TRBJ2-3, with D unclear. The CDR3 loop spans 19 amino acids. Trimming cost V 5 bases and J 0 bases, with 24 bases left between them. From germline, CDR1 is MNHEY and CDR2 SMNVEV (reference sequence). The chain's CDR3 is CASSPKLSGYRSSTDTQYF. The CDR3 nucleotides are TGTGCCAGCAGTCCTAAATTGTCCGGGTATCGGTCTAGCACAGATACGCAGTATTTT.

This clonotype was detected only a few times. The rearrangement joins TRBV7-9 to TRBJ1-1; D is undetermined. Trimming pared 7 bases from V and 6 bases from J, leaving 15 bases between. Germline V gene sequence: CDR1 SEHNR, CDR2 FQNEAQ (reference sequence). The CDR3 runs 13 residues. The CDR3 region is CASTPGSGAEAFF. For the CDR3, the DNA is TGTGCCAGCACCCCCGGGTCGGGCGCTGAAGCTTTCTTT.

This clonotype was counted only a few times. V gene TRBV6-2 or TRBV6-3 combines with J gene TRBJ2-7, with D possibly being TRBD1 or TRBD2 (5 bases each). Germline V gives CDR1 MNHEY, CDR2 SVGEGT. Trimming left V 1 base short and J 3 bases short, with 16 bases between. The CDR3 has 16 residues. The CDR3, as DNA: TGTGCCAGCAGTTACTGGGGGAAGGGCCTCAACTACGAGCAGTACTTC. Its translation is CASSYWGKGLNYEQYF.

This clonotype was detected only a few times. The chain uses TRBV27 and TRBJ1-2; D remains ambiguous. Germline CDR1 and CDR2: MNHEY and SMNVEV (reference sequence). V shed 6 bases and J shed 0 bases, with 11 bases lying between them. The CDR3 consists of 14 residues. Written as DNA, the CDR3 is TGTGCCAGCAGCGACGGGTTAGCTAACTATGGCTACACCTTC. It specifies CASSDGLANYGYTF.

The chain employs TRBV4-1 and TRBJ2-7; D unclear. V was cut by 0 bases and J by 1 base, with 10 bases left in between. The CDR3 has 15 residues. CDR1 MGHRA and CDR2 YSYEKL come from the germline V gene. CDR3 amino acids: CASSQENFQSYEQYF. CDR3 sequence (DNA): TGCGCCAGCAGCCAAGAAAACTTCCAATCCTACGAGCAGTACTTC.

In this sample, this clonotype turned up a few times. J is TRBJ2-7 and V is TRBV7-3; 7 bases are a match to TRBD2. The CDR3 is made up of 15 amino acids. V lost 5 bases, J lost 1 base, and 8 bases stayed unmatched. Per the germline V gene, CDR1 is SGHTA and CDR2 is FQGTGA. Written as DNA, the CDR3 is TGTGCCAGCAGCGCAGGGCGGGAGCGGTCCTACGAGCAGTACTTC. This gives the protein CASSAGRERSYEQYF.

The chain's CDR3 is CSARGLTTDTQYF. As DNA, the CDR3 is TGCAGTGCTAGGGGTCTCACCACAGATACGCAGTATTTT. The J gene is TRBJ2-3, the V gene TRBV20-1, with D unclear. The V end was cut by 3 bases, the J end by 2 bases, with 9 bases between. The CDR3 is 13 residues long. The germline CDR1 and CDR2 sequences are DFQATT and SNEGSKA (reference sequence).

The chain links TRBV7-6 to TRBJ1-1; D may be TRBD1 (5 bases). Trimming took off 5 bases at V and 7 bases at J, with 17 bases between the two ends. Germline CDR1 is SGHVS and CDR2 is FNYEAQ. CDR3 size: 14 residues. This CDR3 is CASSPQYGGGEAFF. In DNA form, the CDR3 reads TGTGCCAGCAGCCCGCAGTACGGGGGTGGTGAAGCTTTCTTT.

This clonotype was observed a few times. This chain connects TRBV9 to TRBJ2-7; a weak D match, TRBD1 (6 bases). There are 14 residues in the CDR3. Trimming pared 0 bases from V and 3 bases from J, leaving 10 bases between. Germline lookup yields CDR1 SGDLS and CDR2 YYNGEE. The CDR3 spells CASSVDGQYYEQYF. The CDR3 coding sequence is TGTGCCAGCAGCGTAGACGGACAGTACTACGAGCAGTACTTC.

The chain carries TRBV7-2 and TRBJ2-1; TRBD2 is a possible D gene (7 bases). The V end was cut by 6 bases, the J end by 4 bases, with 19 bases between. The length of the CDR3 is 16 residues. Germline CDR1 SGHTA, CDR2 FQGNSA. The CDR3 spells CASRSMGGGPYNEQFF. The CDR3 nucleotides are TGTGCCAGCAGGTCTATGGGCGGGGGCCCATACAATGAGCAGTTCTTC.

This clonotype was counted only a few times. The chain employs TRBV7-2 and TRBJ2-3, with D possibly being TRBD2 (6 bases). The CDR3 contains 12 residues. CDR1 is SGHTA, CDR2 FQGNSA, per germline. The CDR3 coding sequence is TGTACATCTGGGACTAGCACAGATACGCAGTATTTT. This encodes CTSGTSTDTQYF.

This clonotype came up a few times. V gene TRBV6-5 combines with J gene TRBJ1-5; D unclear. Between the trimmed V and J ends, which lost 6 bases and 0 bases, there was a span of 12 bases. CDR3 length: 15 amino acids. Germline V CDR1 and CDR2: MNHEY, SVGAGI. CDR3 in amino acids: CASRPGGYSNQPQHF. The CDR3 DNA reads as TGTGCCAGCAGGCCAGGAGGTTATAGCAATCAGCCCCAGCATTTT.

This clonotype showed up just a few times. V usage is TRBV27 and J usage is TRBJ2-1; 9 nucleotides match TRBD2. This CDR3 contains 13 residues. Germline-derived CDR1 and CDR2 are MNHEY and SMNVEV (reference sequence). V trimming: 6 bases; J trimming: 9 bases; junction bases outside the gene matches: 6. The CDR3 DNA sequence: TGTGCCAGCAGAAAAGCGGGGGGCAGTGAGCAGTTCTTC. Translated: CASRKAGGSEQFF.